The TCR beta chain under discussion was sequenced for a study of post-analysis software for immune sequencing data. The overall study: The disease courses covered relapsing-remitting, secondary progressive and progressive-relapsing multiple sclerosis.

In germline, CDR1 is SGHVS, CDR2 FNYEAQ. This CDR3 is 14 amino acids long. General observations from the study: Strong co-clustering by F measure was evident for samples that had been prepared in the same batch. Among multiple sclerosis patients, normalized Chao1 diversity was significantly below that of controls. Among 5 or 6 TRBV segments more frequent in patients than controls were TRBV5-6, TRBV5-1 and TRBV20-1.

Comment on this clonotype: Its antigen remains unidentified. A junction boundary mismatches the germline segment, possibly from a read error.

The TCR beta cDNA libraries carried unique molecular identifiers. Via MiXCR, TCRdb re-called the PCR reads, giving one row per CDR3 protein. The repertoire consists of around 710,000 distinct CDR3 sequences, with just over 45% occurring once and the leading ten covering approximately 5%. V gene TRBV7-6 combines with J gene TRBJ2-1; maybe TRBD2 (5 bases). The source is a girl aged 10-17 years with multiple sclerosis. Sequenced sample: blood. CDR3 nucleotides: TGTGTCAGCGCTAAGAGGTCGGGGTACGATGAGCAGTTCTTC. It is translated as CVSAKRSGYDEQFF.